This entry features one T cell receptor beta chain sequence. Its antigen is unidentified. TCRdb's copy holds only in-frame clones and misses some; the assay was immunoSEQ multiplex PCR. The sample lists some 150,000 clones; approximately 88% were seen once. The data originate from a study of T cell responses to AZD1222 COVID-19 vaccine. Findings and limits, study-wide: Spike-wide coverage was observed for vaccine-associated CD4 TCRs, with dominant responses at 160-218 and 743-854.

Pooling was applied to second doses at about 4 or about 12 weeks. The V gene lost 2 bases and the J gene lost 6 bases, with 13 bases spanning the gap. CDR1 is MNHEY, CDR2 SVGAGI, per germline. The CDR3 length is 14 residues. The chain uses TRBV6-5 and TRBJ1-2; TRBD1 is a possible D gene (5 bases). The sequencing here drew on peripheral blood, taken 28 days after the second AZD1222 dose. The TCR originated in an adult who received the AZD1222 COVID-19 vaccine. Written as DNA, the CDR3 is TGTGCCAGCAGTTACGGGACGCCCCGGGATGGCTACACCTTC. Translated: CASSYGTPRDGYTF.